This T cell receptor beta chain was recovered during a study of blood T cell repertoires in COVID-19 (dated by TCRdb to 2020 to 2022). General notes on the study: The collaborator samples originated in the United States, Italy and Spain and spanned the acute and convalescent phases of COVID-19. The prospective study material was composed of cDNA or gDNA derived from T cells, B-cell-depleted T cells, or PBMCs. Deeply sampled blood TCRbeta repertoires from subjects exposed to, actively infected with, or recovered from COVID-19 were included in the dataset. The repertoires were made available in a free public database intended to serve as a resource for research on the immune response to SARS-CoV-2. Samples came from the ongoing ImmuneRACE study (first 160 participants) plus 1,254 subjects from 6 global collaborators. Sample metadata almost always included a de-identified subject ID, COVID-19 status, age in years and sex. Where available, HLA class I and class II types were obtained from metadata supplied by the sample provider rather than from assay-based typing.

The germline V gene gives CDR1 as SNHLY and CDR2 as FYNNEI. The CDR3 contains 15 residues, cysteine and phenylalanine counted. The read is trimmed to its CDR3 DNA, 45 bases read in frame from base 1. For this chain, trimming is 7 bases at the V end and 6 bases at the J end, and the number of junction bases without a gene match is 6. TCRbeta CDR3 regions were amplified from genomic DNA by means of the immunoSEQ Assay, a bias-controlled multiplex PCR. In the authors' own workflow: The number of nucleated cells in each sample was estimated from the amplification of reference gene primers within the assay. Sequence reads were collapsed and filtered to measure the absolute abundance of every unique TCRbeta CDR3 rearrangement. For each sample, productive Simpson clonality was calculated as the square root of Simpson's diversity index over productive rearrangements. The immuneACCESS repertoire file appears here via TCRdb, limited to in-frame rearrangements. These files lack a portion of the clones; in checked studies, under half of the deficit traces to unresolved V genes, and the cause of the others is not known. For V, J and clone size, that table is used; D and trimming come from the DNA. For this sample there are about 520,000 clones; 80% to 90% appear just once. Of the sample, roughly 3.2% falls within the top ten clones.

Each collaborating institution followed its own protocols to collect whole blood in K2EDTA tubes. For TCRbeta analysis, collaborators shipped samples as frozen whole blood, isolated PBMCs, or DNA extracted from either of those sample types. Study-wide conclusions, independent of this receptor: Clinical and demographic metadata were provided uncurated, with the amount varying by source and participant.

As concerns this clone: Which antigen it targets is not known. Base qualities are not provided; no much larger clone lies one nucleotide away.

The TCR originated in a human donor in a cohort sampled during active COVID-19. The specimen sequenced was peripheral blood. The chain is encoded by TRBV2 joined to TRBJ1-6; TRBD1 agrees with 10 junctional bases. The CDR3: CASNIGTGANSPLHF. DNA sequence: TGTGCCAGCAATATAGGGACAGGGGCTAATTCACCCCTCCACTTT.